This TCR beta chain comes out of a study of OX40 agonist ivuxolimab in advanced cancers. Clones were read by immunoSEQ multiplex PCR, and TCRdb kept only the in-frame ones, dropping some. The sample gives almost 80,000 clones, 84% of which show up once; 20% to 25% is in the top ten. Study-wide results and limits: Expanded clones were, on average, more numerous among CD8+ T cells than CD4+.

To note about this clone: Its cognate antigen is unknown.

With 4 bases removed from V and 7 bases from J, the gap between germline ends came to 20 bases. CDR3 length: 16 residues. Germline CDR1 is SGDLS and CDR2 is YYNGEE. Prior autoimmune disease or systemic immunosuppression barred patients. The receptor comes from an adult with an advanced solid tumor such as melanoma, head and neck, liver or kidney cancer. The V gene is TRBV9, the J gene TRBJ1-4; D is ambiguous. Sample: CD4+ or CD8+ T cells sorted from blood, taken in a trial of the OX40 agonist ivuxolimab. The CDR3 DNA sequence: TGTGCCAGCAGCCCACGTGTTGAGGGAGGAGGTGAAAAACTGTTTTTT. This translates into CASSPRVEGGGEKLFF.